This passage covers 5 T cell receptor beta chains from one sample sequenced in a study of blood T cell repertoires in COVID-19 (dated by TCRdb to between 2020 and 2021). Libraries were prepared through the immunoSEQ multiplex PCR assay. The source is immuneACCESS, and TCRdb retained only in-frame sequences with V and J called. Part of the clones is not carried over; for the studies checked, unresolved V genes explain less than half of this, and the remainder is unexplained. The sample table lists some 28,000 clones, roughly 89% of them with a count of one. The top ten clonotypes cover about a sixth of the sample. Sequencing used peripheral blood. These receptors were obtained from a human donor in a cohort sampled during active COVID-19.

The chain combines TRBV5-1 with TRBJ2-3; 10 positions match TRBD2. CDR3 size: 16 residues. V trimming: 2 bases; J trimming: 6 bases; junction bases outside the gene matches: 9. The germline V gene has CDR1 SGHRS and CDR2 YFSETQ. The CDR3 is CASSLTLAGNMDTQYF. DNA of the CDR3: TGCGCCAGCAGCTTAACACTAGCGGGGAATATGGATACGCAGTATTTT.

The V call is TRBV16, the J call TRBJ1-2; TRBD1 agrees at 8 bases. The CDR3 spans 14 residues. Losses at the gene ends were 5 bases for V and 2 bases for J; bases not matched to a gene: 4. CDR1 and CDR2 from the germline V gene are KGHSY and FQNENV. The CDR3, as DNA: TGTGCCAGCAGCGCCAGACAGGGGAACTATGGCTACACCTTC. It is translated as CASSARQGNYGYTF. The full variable domain, completed using reference TRBV16 and TRBJ1-2, is GEEVAQTPKHLVRGEGQKAKLYCAPIKGHSYVFWYQQVLKNEFKFLISFQNENVFDETGMPKERFSAKCLPNSPCSLEIQATKLEDSAVYFCASSARQGNYGYTFGSGTRLTVV.

The chain couples TRBV10-2 to TRBJ2-4; perhaps TRBD1 as D (8 bases). CDR3 length equals 16 residues. The V gene lost 8 bases and the J gene lost 3 bases, with 20 bases spanning the gap. CDR1 is WSHSY, CDR2 SAAADI, per germline. CDR3: CASHGGQGAGKNIQYF. CDR3 nucleotides: TGCGCCAGCCACGGGGGGCAGGGGGCAGGCAAAAACATTCAGTACTTC.

CDR3 loop: CASSLGYRGEAGELFF. CDR3 bases: TGTGCCAGCAGCTTAGGCTACAGGGGTGAGGCCGGGGAGCTGTTTTTT. The chain employs TRBV7-3 and TRBJ2-2; 7 positions agree with TRBD1. With 2 bases clipped from V and 6 bases from J, the junction kept 9 bases outside the gene matches. Germline-derived CDR1 and CDR2 are SGHTA and FQGTGA. This CDR3 is 16 amino acids long.

The chain recombines TRBV6-2 or TRBV6-3 with TRBJ2-2, with 7 positions matching TRBD1. J lost 0 bases, V lost 2 bases, and 9 bases had no gene match. This CDR3 contains 18 residues. Germline V lookup: CDR1 MNHEY, CDR2 SVGEGT. The CDR3 nucleotides read TGTGCCAGCAGTTACAGGGGCAGGGGGTACGCGAACACCGGGGAGCTGTTTTTT. It translates to CASSYRGRGYANTGELFF.